This T cell receptor (beta chain) was found in a study of T cells in Graves' hyperthyroidism and ophthalmopathy. Amplification of TCR beta CDR3 regions was performed using RNA transcripts as template. Initially, a first-round RT-PCR of the TCR CDR3 employed the HTBI primer set. TCRdb passed the multiplex PCR reads through MiXCR, listing each CDR3 protein once. The sample has about 600,000 distinct CDR3 sequences, approximately 15% seen once; the top ten hold around 7%. The CDR3 length is 16 residues. CDR1 and CDR2 (germline): SNHLY, FYNNEI. Trimming cost V 7 bases and J 1 base; bases outside gene matches: 9. This clonotype was recorded at least ten times. Its antigen is unidentified. Findings of the study overall: Most thyroid clonotypes expanded above 0.001 appeared in blood too.

This TCR was sampled from a woman aged 18-29 years with Graves' ophthalmopathy. The chain combines TRBV2 with TRBJ2-3; TRBD2 matches at 9 bases. Sequences were obtained from blood. The CDR3, as DNA: TGTGCCAGCAAGTTTGTCGCTAGCGGGGGCACAGATACGCAGTATTTT. The encoded protein is CASKFVASGGTDTQYF. The full variable domain, in which reference TRBV2 and TRBJ2-3 provide the parts outside the CDR3, is EPEVTQTPSHQVTQMGQEVILRCVPISNHLYFYWYRQILGQKVEFLVSFYNNEISEKSEIFDDQFSVERPDGSNFTLKIRSTKLEDSAMYFCASKFVASGGTDTQYFGPGTRLTVL.